This T cell receptor beta chain was identified during a study of blood T cell repertoires in COVID-19. Looking at the study overall: Acute and convalescent COVID-19 samples came from the United States, Italy and Spain. The analysed material was cDNA or gDNA that came from T cells, B-cell-depleted T cells, or PBMCs.

Clones were sequenced by immunoSEQ multiplex PCR, and TCRdb holds only the in-frame ones, with some missing. The table has approximately 210,000 clones, roughly four fifths seen once; the top ten hold about 11%. CDR3 length: 15 amino acids. V trimming: 1 base; J trimming: 5 bases; junction bases outside the gene matches: 3. From germline, CDR1 is KGHSH and CDR2 LQKENI. Recruits, aged about 18 to 89 years, lived in around 24 US areas. Two negative PCRs, clearance, or symptom resolution had been documented for recovered Cohort 3 donors. The TCR sequence derives from a man aged 35 to 55 who had recovered from COVID-19. Sample: PBMCs or T cells enriched from blood (not recorded which). The gene calls are TRBV18 and TRBJ2-1; 9 bases map to TRBD2. CDR3 residues: CASSPLAGADNEQFF. The CDR3 DNA reads TGTGCCAGCTCACCACTAGCGGGAGCCGACAATGAGCAGTTCTTC.